The 15 T cell receptor beta chains listed next were all sequenced from one sample in a study of neoadjuvant anti-PD-1 for oral cavity cancer. Specified time point: after neoadjuvant nivolumab, at surgical resection. Here immunoSEQ multiplex PCR was the method, and the copy in TCRdb shows in-frame clones only, minus some. The sample holds 68,000 or so clones; around 84% are singletons and the top ten take 3% to 4%. This specimen was PBMCs, taken after nivolumab (anti-PD-1) treatment. The receptors come from a person aged 35-79 years with oral cavity squamous cell carcinoma.

This clone appeared a single time. The chain couples TRBV10-3 to TRBJ1-1, with 7 bases matching TRBD1. Germline V gene data show CDR1 as ENHRY and CDR2 as SYGVKD. CDR3 length equals 14 residues. Trimming took 5 bases from V and 7 from J; bases not matched to a gene: 10. The DNA for the CDR3 is TGTGCCATCAGTCTACAGGGGAATTATGATGAAGCTTTCTTT. This sequence encodes CAISLQGNYDEAFF.

This clone was detected only a few times. The CDR3 is CASSFDRAPGETQYF. The CDR3 DNA follows: TGTGCCAGCAGCTTTGACAGGGCCCCCGGTGAGACCCAGTACTTC. The chain has TRBV11-2 and TRBJ2-5; TRBD1 aligns across 7 bases. The CDR3 is made up of 15 amino acids. After removal of 3 bases from V and 5 bases from J, the junction contained 9 bases not matched to a gene. CDR1 and CDR2 from the germline V gene are SGHAT and FQNNGV.

This chain links TRBV27 with TRBJ1-2; a weak D match, TRBD1 (6 bases). Germline V CDR1 and CDR2: MNHEY, SMNVEV (reference sequence). The germline V and J ends were trimmed by 3 bases and 8 bases, with 13 bases remaining between them. The CDR3 runs 13 residues. The DNA for the CDR3 is TGTGCCAGCAGTTTGAGGGGGGAATTGGGCTACACCTTC. It is translated as CASSLRGELGYTF.

The V gene is TRBV29-1, the J gene TRBJ2-5; a weak D match, TRBD1 (5 bases). This CDR3 comprises 14 residues. With 4 bases removed from V and 0 bases from J, the gap between germline ends came to 12 bases. The V gene's germline CDR1 is SQVTM and CDR2 ANQGSEA. The chain's CDR3 is CSVGGRLYQETQYF. The CDR3 DNA is TGCAGCGTTGGGGGCAGGCTGTACCAAGAGACCCAGTACTTC.

This rearrangement joins TRBV5-1 to TRBJ1-1; unclear D gene. This CDR3 is built from 14 residues. CDR1 and CDR2 (germline): SGHRS, YFSETQ. Trimming took 2 bases from V and 1 from J, leaving 9 bases between them. CDR3 coding DNA: TGCGCCAGCAGCTTCTCAGGTGGGAACACTGAAGCTTTCTTT. Translating it yields CASSFSGGNTEAFF.

The chain uses TRBV3-1 (or the pseudogene TRBV3-2) and TRBJ2-7; D ambiguous. The germline V gene has CDR1 LGHDT and CDR2 YNNKEL (reference sequence). The CDR3 covers 8 residues. The CDR3 protein is CARDEQYF. The CDR3 DNA sequence: TGTGCAAGGGACGAGCAGTACTTC.

This chain's CDR3 is CASSLLGPSQNLYEQYF. In nucleotides, the CDR3 is TGTGCCAGCAGCTTATTGGGACCCTCACAGAACCTCTACGAGCAGTACTTC. The chain couples TRBV7-9 to TRBJ2-7, with D perhaps matching TRBD1 or TRBD2 (5 bases each). CDR3 length: 17 amino acids. Trimming pared 2 bases from V and 3 bases from J, leaving 20 bases between. CDR1 and CDR2 (germline): SEHNR, FQNEAQ (reference sequence).

The V call is TRBV27, the J call TRBJ1-5; no definite D call. The CDR3 covers 12 residues. Germline values: CDR1 MNHEY, CDR2 SMNVEV (reference sequence). V dropped 5 bases and J dropped 4 bases, with 6 bases sitting between them. The DNA of the CDR3 is TGTGCCAGCAGTCCCCTAAATCAGCCCCAGCATTTT. It translates to CASSPLNQPQHF.

The DNA for the CDR3 is TGTGCCAGCGTAGACAGGAGCTCCTACGAGCAGTACTTC. Translation: CASVDRSSYEQYF. This chain connects TRBV7-9 to TRBJ2-7; possibly TRBD1 for D (6 bases). The CDR3 is made up of 13 amino acids. Trimming stripped 8 bases from V and 0 bases from J, with 11 bases between. The germline V gene encodes CDR1 SEHNR and CDR2 FQNEAQ (reference sequence). Combining the CDR3 with reference TRBV7-9 and TRBJ2-7 gives the whole variable domain DTGVSQNPRHKITKRGQNVTFRCDPISEHNRLYWYRQTLGQGPEFLTYFQNEAQLEKSRLLSDRFSAERPKGSFSTLEIQRTEQGDSAMYLCASVDRSSYEQYFGPGTRLTVT.

The V call is TRBV11-1, the J call TRBJ2-3, with TRBD1 matching 7 bases. The V gene's germline CDR1 is SGHAT and CDR2 FQDESV (reference sequence). CDR3 length equals 15 residues. V was pared by 5 bases and J by 4 bases, with 9 bases of the junction left unmatched. The CDR3 loop is CASSRTGPPADTQYF. The CDR3, as DNA: TGTGCCAGCAGCCGGACAGGTCCCCCCGCAGATACGCAGTATTTT. The whole variable domain, remainder taken from reference TRBV11-1 and TRBJ2-3, is EAEVAQSPRYKITEKSQAVAFWCDPISGHATLYWYRQILGQGPELLVQFQDESVVDDSQLPKDRFSAERLKGVDSTLKIQPAELGDSAMYLCASSRTGPPADTQYFGPGTRLTVL.

The chain is built from TRBV5-4 and TRBJ1-1; 7 bases agree with TRBD1. This CDR3 has 14 amino acids. Looked up from germline, CDR1 is SGHNT and CDR2 is YYREEE (reference sequence). The trim removed 4 bases at V and 5 bases at J, leaving 8 bases unmatched. CDR3 loop: CASSPDREWTEAFF. CDR3 DNA sequence: TGTGCCAGCAGCCCCGACAGGGAATGGACTGAAGCTTTCTTT.

This clone was observed a handful of times. The rearrangement joins TRBV15 to TRBJ2-7; perhaps D is TRBD1 or TRBD2 (5 bases each). Trimming removed 0 bases at V and 3 bases at J, with 15 bases between. This CDR3 has 16 residues. The germline CDR1 and CDR2 sequences are LNHNV and YYDKDF (reference sequence). The CDR3 reads CATSREGFGARYEQYF. CDR3 nucleotides: TGTGCCACCAGCAGAGAGGGGTTCGGGGCCCGCTACGAGCAGTACTTC.

The chain combines TRBV5-6 with TRBJ2-1; 7 bases agree with TRBD2. The CDR3 spans 15 residues. The V and J ends lost 0 bases and 4 bases, in that order; junction bases with no gene match: 4. The germline V gene encodes CDR1 SGHDT and CDR2 YYEEEE. The CDR3 region is CASSLGGRIYNEQFF. CDR3 nucleotides: TGTGCCAGCAGCTTGGGCGGGAGAATATACAATGAGCAGTTCTTC.

The chain carries TRBV6-1 and TRBJ2-7, with 7 bases lining up with TRBD2. Germline values: CDR1 MNHNS, CDR2 SASEGT. Losses at the gene ends were 2 bases for V and 5 bases for J; bases not matched to a gene: 9. The CDR3 has 15 amino acids. CDR3 DNA: TGTGCCAGCAGTGAAAGTGTGGGAGGGCTAAACGAGCAGTACTTC. Translated: CASSESVGGLNEQYF.

This chain links TRBV7-9 with TRBJ1-2, with D unresolved. The CDR3 has 13 amino acids. The V gene's germline CDR1 is SEHNR and CDR2 FQNEAQ (reference sequence). Trimming stripped 4 bases from V and 3 bases from J, with 9 bases between. CDR3 sequence: CASSSREDYGYTF. In DNA, the CDR3 is TGTGCCAGCAGCTCCCGGGAGGACTATGGCTACACCTTC.